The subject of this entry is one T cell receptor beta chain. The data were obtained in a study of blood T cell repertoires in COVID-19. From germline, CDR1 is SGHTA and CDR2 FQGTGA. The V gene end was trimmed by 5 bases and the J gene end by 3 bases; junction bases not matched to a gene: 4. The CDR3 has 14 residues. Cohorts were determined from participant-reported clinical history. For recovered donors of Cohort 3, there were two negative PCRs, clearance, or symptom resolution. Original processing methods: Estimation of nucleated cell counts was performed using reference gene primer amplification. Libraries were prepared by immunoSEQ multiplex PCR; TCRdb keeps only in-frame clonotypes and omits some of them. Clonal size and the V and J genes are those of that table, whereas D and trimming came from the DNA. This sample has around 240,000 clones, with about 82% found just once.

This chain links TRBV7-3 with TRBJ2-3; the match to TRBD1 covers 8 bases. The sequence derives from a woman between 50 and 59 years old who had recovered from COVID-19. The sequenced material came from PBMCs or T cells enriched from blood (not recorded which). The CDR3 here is CASSPGGATDTQYF. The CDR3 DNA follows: TGTGCCAGCAGCCCAGGGGGCGCGACAGATACGCAGTATTTT.